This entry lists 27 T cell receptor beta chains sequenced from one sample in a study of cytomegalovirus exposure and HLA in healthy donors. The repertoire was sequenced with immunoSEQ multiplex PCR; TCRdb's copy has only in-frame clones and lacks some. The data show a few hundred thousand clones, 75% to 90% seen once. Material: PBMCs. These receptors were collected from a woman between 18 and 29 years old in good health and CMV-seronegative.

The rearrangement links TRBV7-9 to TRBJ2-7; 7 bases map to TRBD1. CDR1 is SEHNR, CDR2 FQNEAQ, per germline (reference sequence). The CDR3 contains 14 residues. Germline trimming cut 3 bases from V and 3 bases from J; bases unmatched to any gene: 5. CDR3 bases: TGTGCCAGCAGCTTGCCAGGGGGTTTCTACGAGCAGTACTTC. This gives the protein CASSLPGGFYEQYF.

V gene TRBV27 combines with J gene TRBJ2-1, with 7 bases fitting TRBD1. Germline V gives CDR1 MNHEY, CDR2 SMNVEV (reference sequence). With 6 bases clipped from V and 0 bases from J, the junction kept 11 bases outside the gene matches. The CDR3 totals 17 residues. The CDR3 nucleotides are TGTGCCAGCAGGAGTCCGGGACAGACGATCTCCTACAATGAGCAGTTCTTC. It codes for CASRSPGQTISYNEQFF.

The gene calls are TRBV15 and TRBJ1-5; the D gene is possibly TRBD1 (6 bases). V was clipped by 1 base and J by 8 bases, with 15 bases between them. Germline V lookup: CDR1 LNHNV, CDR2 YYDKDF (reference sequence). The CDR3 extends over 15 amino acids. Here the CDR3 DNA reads TGTGCCACCAGCAGAGGGACAGCCGATGGAAAGCCCCAGCATTTT. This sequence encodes CATSRGTADGKPQHF.

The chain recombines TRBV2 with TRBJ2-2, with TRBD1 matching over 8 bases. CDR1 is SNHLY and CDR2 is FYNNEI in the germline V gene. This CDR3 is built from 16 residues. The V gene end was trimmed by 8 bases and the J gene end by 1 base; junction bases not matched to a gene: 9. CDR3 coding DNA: TGTGCCAGCTGGGCAGGGGGCAATGGGAACACCGGGGAGCTGTTTTTT. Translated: CASWAGGNGNTGELFF.

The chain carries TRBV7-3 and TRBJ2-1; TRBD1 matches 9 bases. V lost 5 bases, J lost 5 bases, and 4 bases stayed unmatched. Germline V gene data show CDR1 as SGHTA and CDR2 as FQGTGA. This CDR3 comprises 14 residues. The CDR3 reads CASSQGQGNNEQFF. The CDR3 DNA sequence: TGTGCCAGCAGCCAGGGACAGGGAAACAATGAGCAGTTCTTC.

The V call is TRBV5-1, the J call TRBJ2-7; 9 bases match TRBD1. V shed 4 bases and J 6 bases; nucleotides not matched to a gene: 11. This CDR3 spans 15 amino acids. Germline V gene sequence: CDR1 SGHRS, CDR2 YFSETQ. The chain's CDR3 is CASSPGQGGVSEQYF. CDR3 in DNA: TGCGCCAGCAGCCCGGGACAGGGTGGGGTGAGCGAGCAGTACTTC. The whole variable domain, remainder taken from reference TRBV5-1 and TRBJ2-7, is KAGVTQTPRYLIKTRGQQVTLSCSPISGHRSVSWYQQTPGQGLQFLFEYFSETQRNKGNFPGRFSGRQFSNSRSEMNVSTLELGDSALYLCASSPGQGGVSEQYFGPGTRLTVT.

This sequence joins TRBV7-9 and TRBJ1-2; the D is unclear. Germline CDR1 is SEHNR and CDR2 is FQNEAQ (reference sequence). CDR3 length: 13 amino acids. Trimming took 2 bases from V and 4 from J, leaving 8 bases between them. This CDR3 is CASSLSPLYGYTF. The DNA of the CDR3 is TGTGCCAGCAGCTTATCTCCCCTCTATGGCTACACCTTC.

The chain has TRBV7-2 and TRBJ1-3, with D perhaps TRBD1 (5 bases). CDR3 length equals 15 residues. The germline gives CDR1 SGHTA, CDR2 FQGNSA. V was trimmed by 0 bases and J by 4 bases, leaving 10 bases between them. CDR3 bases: TGTGCCAGCAGCTTAGCTTCTGGGGCCGGAAACACCATATATTTT. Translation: CASSLASGAGNTIYF.

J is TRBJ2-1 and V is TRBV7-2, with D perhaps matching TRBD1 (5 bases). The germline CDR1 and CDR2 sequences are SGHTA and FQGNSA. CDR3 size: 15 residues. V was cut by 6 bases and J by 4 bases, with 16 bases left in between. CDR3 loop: CASSLSDPGYNEQFF. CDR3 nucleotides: TGTGCCAGCAGTCTCTCCGACCCAGGGTACAATGAGCAGTTCTTC. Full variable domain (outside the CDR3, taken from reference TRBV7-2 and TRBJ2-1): GAGVSQSPSNKVTEKGKDVELRCDPISGHTALYWYRQSLGQGLEFLIYFQGNSAPDKSGLPSDRFSAERTGGSVSTLTIQRTQQEDSAVYLCASSLSDPGYNEQFFGPGTRLTVL.

The CDR3 loop reads CASGSGQNYEQYF. The CDR3 DNA follows: TGTGCCAGCGGATCAGGACAGAACTACGAGCAGTACTTC. The gene calls are TRBV27 and TRBJ2-7; tentatively, D is TRBD1 (6 bases). Per the germline V gene, CDR1 is MNHEY and CDR2 is SMNVEV (reference sequence). V gave up 8 bases and J gave up 3 bases, with 14 bases separating them. This CDR3 comprises 13 residues.

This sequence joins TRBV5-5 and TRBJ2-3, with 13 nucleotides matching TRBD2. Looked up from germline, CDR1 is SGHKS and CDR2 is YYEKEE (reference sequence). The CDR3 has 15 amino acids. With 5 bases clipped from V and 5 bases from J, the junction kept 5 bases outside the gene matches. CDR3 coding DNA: TGTGCCAGCAGTTGGGGACTAGCGGGGCGAGATACGCAGTATTTT. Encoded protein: CASSWGLAGRDTQYF.

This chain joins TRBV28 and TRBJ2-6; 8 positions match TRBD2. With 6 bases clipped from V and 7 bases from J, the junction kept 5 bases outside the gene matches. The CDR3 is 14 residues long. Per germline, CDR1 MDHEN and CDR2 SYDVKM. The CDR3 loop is CASSGGELANVLTF. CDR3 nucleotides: TGTGCCAGCAGCGGGGGGGAATTAGCCAACGTCCTGACTTTC.

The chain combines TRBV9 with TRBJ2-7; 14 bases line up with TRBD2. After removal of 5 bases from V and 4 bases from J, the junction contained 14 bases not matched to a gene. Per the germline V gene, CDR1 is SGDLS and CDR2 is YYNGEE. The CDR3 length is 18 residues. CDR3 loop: CASSPGQTRLAGGYEQYF. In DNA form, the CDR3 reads TGTGCCAGCAGTCCGGGACAAACTCGACTAGCGGGAGGGTACGAGCAGTACTTC.

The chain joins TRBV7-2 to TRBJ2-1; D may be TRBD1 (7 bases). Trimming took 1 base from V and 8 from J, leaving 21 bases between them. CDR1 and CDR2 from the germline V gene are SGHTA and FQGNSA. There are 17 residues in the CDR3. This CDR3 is CASSLVGTDPWRDEQFF. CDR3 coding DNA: TGTGCCAGCAGCTTAGTCGGGACAGACCCCTGGAGGGATGAGCAGTTCTTC. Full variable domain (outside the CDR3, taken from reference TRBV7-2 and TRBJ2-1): GAGVSQSPSNKVTEKGKDVELRCDPISGHTALYWYRQSLGQGLEFLIYFQGNSAPDKSGLPSDRFSAERTGGSVSTLTIQRTQQEDSAVYLCASSLVGTDPWRDEQFFGPGTRLTVL.

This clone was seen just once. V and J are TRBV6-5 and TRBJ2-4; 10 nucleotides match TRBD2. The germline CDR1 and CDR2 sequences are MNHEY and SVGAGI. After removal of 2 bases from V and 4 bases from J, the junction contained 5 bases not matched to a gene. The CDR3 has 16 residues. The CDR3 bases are TGTGCCAGCAGTTACGCAGCGGGAGGGGTGAAAAACATTCAGTACTTC. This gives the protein CASSYAAGGVKNIQYF.

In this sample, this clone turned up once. The CDR3 loop reads CASTDRGGSEKLFF. The CDR3 nucleotides read TGTGCCAGCACGGACAGGGGGGGCTCAGAAAAACTGTTTTTT. The chain couples TRBV6-1 to TRBJ1-4; 10 nucleotides match TRBD1. V gave up 7 bases and J gave up 8 bases; unmatched junction bases: 7. CDR1 and CDR2 from the germline V gene are MNHNS and SASEGT. The CDR3 length is 14 residues.

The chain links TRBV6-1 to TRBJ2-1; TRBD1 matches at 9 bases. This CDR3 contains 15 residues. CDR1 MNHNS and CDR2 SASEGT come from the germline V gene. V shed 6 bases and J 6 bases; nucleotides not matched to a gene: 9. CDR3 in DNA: TGTGCCAGCAGGAAGGACAGGGGAGTCGGCAATGAGCAGTTCTTC. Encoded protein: CASRKDRGVGNEQFF.

DNA for the CDR3: TGTGCCAGCAGCCTCGACAGCTACGAGCAGTACTTC. Encoded protein: CASSLDSYEQYF. The chain links TRBV11-1 to TRBJ2-7; possible D gene TRBD1, 5 bases. This CDR3 is built from 12 residues. The germline V gene has CDR1 SGHAT and CDR2 FQDESV (reference sequence). Trimming removed 5 bases at V and 3 bases at J, with 8 bases between.

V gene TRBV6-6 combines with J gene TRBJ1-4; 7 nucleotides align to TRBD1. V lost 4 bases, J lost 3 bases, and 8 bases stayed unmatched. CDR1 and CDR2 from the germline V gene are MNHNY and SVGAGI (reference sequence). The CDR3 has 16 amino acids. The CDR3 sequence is CASSSLTGLANEKLFF. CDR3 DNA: TGTGCCAGCAGTTCCCTGACAGGGCTTGCTAATGAAAAACTGTTTTTT.

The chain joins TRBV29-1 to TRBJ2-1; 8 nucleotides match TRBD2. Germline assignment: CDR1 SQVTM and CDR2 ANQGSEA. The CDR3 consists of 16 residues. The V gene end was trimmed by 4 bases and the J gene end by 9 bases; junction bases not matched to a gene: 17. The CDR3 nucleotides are TGCAGCGTTGTCAGGGCCGGGCGGGAGGCTGGGGGTGAGCAGTTCTTC. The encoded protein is CSVVRAGREAGGEQFF.

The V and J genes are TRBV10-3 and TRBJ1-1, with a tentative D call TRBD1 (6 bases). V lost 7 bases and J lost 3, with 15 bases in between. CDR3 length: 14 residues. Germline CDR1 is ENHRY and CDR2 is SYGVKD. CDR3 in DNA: TGTGCCATCACTGGGGGCCCGAGAGACACTGAAGCTTTCTTT. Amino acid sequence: CAITGGPRDTEAFF.

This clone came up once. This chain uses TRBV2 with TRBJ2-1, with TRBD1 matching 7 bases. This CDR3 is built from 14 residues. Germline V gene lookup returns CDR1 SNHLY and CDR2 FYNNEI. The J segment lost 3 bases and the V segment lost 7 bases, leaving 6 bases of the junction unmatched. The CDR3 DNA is TGTGCCAGCACCGGGACAGAAGACTACAATGAGCAGTTCTTC. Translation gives CASTGTEDYNEQFF.

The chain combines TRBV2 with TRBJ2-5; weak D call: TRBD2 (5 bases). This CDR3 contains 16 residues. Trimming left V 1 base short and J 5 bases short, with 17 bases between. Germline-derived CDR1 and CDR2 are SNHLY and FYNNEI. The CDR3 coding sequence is TGTGCCAGCAGTGAAGGTGTGGGAGTAATGGGGGAGACCCAGTACTTC. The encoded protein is CASSEGVGVMGETQYF.

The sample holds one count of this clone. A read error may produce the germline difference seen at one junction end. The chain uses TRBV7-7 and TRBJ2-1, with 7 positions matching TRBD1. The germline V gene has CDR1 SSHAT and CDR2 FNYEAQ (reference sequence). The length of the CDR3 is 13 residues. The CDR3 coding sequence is TGTGCTAGCAGCCATCAGGGGGACAATGAGCAGTTCTTC. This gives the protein CASSHQGDNEQFF. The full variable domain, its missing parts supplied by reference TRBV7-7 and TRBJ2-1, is GAGVSQSPRYKVTKRGQDVTLRCDPISSHATLYWYQQALGQGPEFLTYFNYEAQPDKSGLPSDRFSAERPEGSISTLTIQRTEQRDSAMYRCASSHQGDNEQFFGPGTRLTVL.

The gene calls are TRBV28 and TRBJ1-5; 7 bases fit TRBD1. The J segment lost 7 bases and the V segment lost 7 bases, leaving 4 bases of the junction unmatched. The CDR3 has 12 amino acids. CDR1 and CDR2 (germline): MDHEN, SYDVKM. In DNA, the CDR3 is TGTGCCAGCAACGAACAGGGGCAGCCCCAGCATTTT. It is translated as CASNEQGQPQHF. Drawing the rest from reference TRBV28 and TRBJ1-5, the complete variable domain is DVKVTQSSRYLVKRTGEKVFLECVQDMDHENMFWYRQDPGLGLRLIYFSYDVKMKEKGDIPEGYSVSREKKERFSLILESASTNQTSMYLCASNEQGQPQHFGDGTRLSIL.

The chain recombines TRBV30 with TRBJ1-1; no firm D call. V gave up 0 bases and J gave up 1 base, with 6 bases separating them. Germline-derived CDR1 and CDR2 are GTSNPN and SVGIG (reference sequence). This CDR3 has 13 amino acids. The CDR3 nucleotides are TGTGCCTGGAGTGTACAGAAGAACACTGAAGCTTTCTTT. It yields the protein CAWSVQKNTEAFF. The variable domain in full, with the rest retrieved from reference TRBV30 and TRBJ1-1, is SQTIHQWPATLVQPVGSPLSLECTVEGTSNPNLYWYRQAAGRGLQLLFYSVGIGQISSEVPQNLSASRPQDRQFILSSKKLLLSDSGFYLCAWSVQKNTEAFFGQGTRLTVV.

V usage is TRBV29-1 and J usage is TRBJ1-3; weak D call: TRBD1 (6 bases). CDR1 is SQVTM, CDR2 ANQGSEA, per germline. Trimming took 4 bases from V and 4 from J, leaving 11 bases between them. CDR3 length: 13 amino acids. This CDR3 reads CSVGQAGGNTIYF. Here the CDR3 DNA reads TGCAGCGTTGGACAGGCTGGGGGAAACACCATATATTTT.